The clone carrying this T cell receptor (beta chain) came up a few times. Its antigen is unknown. This entry comes from a study of T cell repertoires in cytomegalovirus infection. Study summary: Matching HLA type, along with CMV infection, was indicated by public TCR beta signatures. Study observations and caveats: Ex vivo responses were dominated by HLA-C-restricted CMV-specific TCR beta clonotypes.

V was pared by 6 bases and J by 3 bases, with 11 bases between. The CDR3 length is 12 residues. Germline CDR1 is DFQATT and CDR2 is SNEGSKA (reference sequence). Each CDR3 protein gets one entry after TCRdb re-called the reads with MiXCR. The sample holds a few hundred thousand distinct CDR3 sequences, 12% to 15% seen once. Material: PBMCs. This TCR came from a human donor in good health (CMV status not recorded). Some clones in this sample may be carry-over from other donors' samples. This chain links TRBV20-1 with TRBJ1-1, with D unresolved. The CDR3 DNA follows: TGCAGTGCAGAACACGGGGACACTGAAGCTTTCTTT. Translating gives CSAEHGDTEAFF.